This TCR beta chain was obtained from a study of T cells in Graves' hyperthyroidism and ophthalmopathy. TCR beta CDR3 regions were amplified from RNA. The HTBI primer set drove a first-round RT-PCR of the TCR CDR3. MiXCR, run by TCRdb on the multiplex PCR reads, gives a single entry per CDR3 protein. The data hold a few hundred thousand distinct CDR3 sequences, with around 45% observed a single time. Researchers barred patients who had uncontrolled infection, other autoimmune disease, pregnancy or lactation. Overall study results and limits: Ophthalmopathy and stable hyperthyroidism were separated by a 13 V-J model. Ophthalmopathy got predicted by the model a median approximately 6.4 months before its onset.

On this clonotype itself: The antigen remains undetermined.

The V end lost 3 bases, the J end lost 8 bases, and 16 bases lay between the germline ends. The CDR3 sequence is 14 residues long. The chain has TRBV12-3 or TRBV12-4 and TRBJ1-2; D perhaps matches TRBD1 (5 bases). This clonotype originated in a woman aged 18-29 years with Graves' hyperthyroidism. Sequenced sample: peripheral blood or thyroid tissue (not recorded which). In DNA, the CDR3 is TGTGCCAGCAGTTTTGGGGGATTTTCGCACGGCTACACCTTC. Translated: CASSFGGFSHGYTF.